This T cell receptor beta chain was sequenced in a study of cytomegalovirus exposure and HLA in healthy donors (TCRdb year 2017). Study-level background: An earlier analysis of approximately 640 of the donors reported 276 Gb of sequence data and some 100 million unique TCR beta sequences from about 179 million T cells. Along with the approximately 650-subject first cohort, a separate validation cohort of over a hundred different subjects was used. The study was designed to test whether signatures of past pathogen exposure could be identified by cataloging public T cell receptors. The number of typed donors differed by locus: about 620-640 for A, B, C, DRB1 and DQB1; roughly 510 for DQA1; 606 for DPA1; and about 450 for DPB1. An earlier analysis of several hundred of the donors applied high-throughput TCR beta sequencing to assess whether each TCR beta V gene segment acted as functional or pseudogenic. Among about 400 genotyped donors of the cohort, an average of approximately 200,000 unique TCR beta nucleotide sequences was sequenced per donor, of which about 20% were non-productive. To predict cytomegalovirus infection status, the study combined high-throughput TCR immunosequencing, statistical association of individual TCRs with disease status, and machine learning. In the later analysis, no new phenotypic data were used to find candidate immune exposures; instead, reliance was placed on TCR beta sequences and their occurrence across donors. All discovery cohort repertoires had been generated using a single sequencing platform. HLA typing covered class I and class II loci at four-digit resolution. Genome-wide SNP genotypes for about three fifths of the roughly 700 donors were used in a later genetic analysis, which treated that subset as a discovery cohort. An early release covering over 500 HLA-typed donors comprised 250 to 350 gigabases of sequencing data and some 79 million unique TCR sequences. In a later analysis, previously published TCR beta repertoires from 670 or so donors were re-analyzed and high-resolution HLA genotyping was added so that TCR occurrence patterns could be studied. Of the approximately 370 genotyped donors, approximately 80% were placed in the genetic ancestry cluster associated with self-reported Caucasian donors. Donor age, sex, ethnicity and CMV serostatus were collected together with the repertoire data. Because of strong linkage in the cohort, five DR-DQ haplotypes were treated as single units for association and clustering. The study used immunosequencing to profile the T cell repertoires of around 600 subjects and linked those repertoires to cytomegalovirus serostatus.

General conclusions and limits of the study: In this cohort, only TCR beta chains were sequenced, and detectable features were limited by the absence of alpha or paired-chain data. HLA typing was unavailable for some donors at each locus, so association tests used only the typed subset. Three of the identified cytomegalovirus-associated TCR beta chains were confirmed in vitro to be specific for cytomegalovirus antigens. The sequencing pipeline was judged likely to have produced a cluster of highly shared sequence variants as a technical artifact. A later analysis found that TCR association rates varied across HLA loci, with DRB1 alleles showing the most associated TCRs and HLA-C alleles the fewest. It was suggested by the authors that the approach could potentially be generalized to other disease states and immunological phenotypes. A later analysis found that HLA-associated TCR beta chains were more clonally expanded and had lower generation probabilities than equally common non-associated chains. Immune exposure information for the cohort was limited to CMV serostatus. An association between a missense DCLRE1C variant and V-gene and J-gene trimming of TCR beta chains was found in a later genetic analysis and replicated in an independent cohort. A later analysis associated 17,000 or so TCR beta sequences with specific HLA alleles at a false discovery rate of 0.05. The classifier was reported to diagnose cytomegalovirus status with high specificity and sensitivity in both the original cohort and the validation cohort. Most TCR sequences were seen in very few donors, while some public TCRs were found in many individuals. Strong co-occurrence of HLA alleles, especially DR and DQ, made assigning TCR associations to individual alleles difficult. According to a later genetic analysis, donors in an Asian-associated ancestry cluster had fewer N-insertions in productive TCRs than the approximately 650-donor mean. A further reported finding was that TCR beta sequences accurately predicted the HLA-A and HLA-B alleles for most subjects in the first cohort. Some IMGT-functional V segments, including TRBV6-2 and TRBV6-3, could not be told apart with the 87-base-pair reads, so those segments were excluded. Several of the top co-occurrence clusters appeared to be linked to parvovirus B19, influenza, CMV and Epstein-Barr virus, according to a later analysis. Correlated functional status among segregating V segments might be attributable to linkage disequilibrium, but an unknown experimental factor could not be ruled out. Broadly in line with IMGT annotations, most TCR beta V segments showed up in productive rearrangements about 87% or about 30% of the time in an earlier analysis of 587 of the donors. About 17 rarely observed V segments, including chromosome 9 orphons, were excluded from the earlier analysis of approximately 500 of the donors because counts were too low. The presence/absence analyses assumed that sequencing depth was roughly uniform across donors, and that assumption may not be true. In the study, around 150 TCR beta chains were listed as associated with cytomegalovirus. In a later analysis, most CMV-associated TCR beta chains were found to appear HLA-restricted, with HLA associations seemingly driven largely by CMV exposure.

The method was the immunoSEQ multiplex PCR assay. For the multiplex PCR, a mixture combining 60 forward primers for TCR Vbeta segments and 13 reverse primers for TCR Jbeta segments was used. Amplification of the CDR3 region of rearranged TCR beta genes was performed with a multiplex PCR assay on genomic DNA. The Illumina HiSeq System was used to sequence the amplified TCR beta libraries as 87-base-pair reads. As for how the authors treated the data: Across the 670 or so repertoires, a later analysis counted about 81 million unique TCR beta chains, about 10 million of which were shared by at least two donors. Raw reads were error-corrected and collapsed into unique sequences by a nearest-neighbor algorithm in which closely related sequences were merged to remove PCR and sequencing errors. To assign V, D and J gene segments, CDR3 sequences were aligned to IMGT reference sequences. For a sequence to be retained, at least a six-nucleotide match to both a V gene segment and a J gene segment was required. A rearrangement was called productive if the CDR3 had no stop codons and remained in frame with V and J, and every other rearrangement was called non-productive. CDR3 was defined according to IMGT convention as the region running from the second conserved V-encoded cysteine to the conserved J-encoded phenylalanine. The earlier analysis of 500 to 750 of the donors excluded any sequence lacking an unambiguous match to a single V gene segment. In an earlier analysis of several hundred of the donors, V segments were called functional above 56.7% productive rearrangements and were called segregating when the between-donor standard deviation exceeded 5%. To diagnose cytomegalovirus status from the catalog of TCR beta chain sequences, a statistical classification framework was built. V and J gene assignment, in a later analysis, came from comparing TCR nucleotide sequences with IMGT/GENE-DB human TR gene sequences. Using the TCRdist pipeline, a later analysis assigned CDR3 sequences along with most-parsimonious VDJ recombination scenarios. A later analysis defined each TCR beta chain by its CDR3 amino acid sequence plus V-gene family, and excluded reads lacking a unique V-gene family. A later analysis removed 450 to 600 highly shared, low-generation-probability nucleotide sequences to deal with suspected cross-contamination and a sequencing artifact. For each public chain, a later analysis derived a clonal expansion index from normalized ranks of inferred template counts within each repertoire. In a later analysis, generation probabilities were computed using a VDJ recombination model fitted to out-of-frame rearrangements, and the results were checked against IGoR. Hypergeometric tests were used in a later analysis to score TCR-TCR, TCR-HLA and TCR-CMV co-occurrence, with a repertoire-size bias correction applied to the TCR pairs. To estimate false discovery rates, a later analysis permuted the HLA or CMV assignments 20 times. In a later analysis, co-occurring TCRs were grouped using DBSCAN, and TCRdist sequence similarity was added for clustering within HLA-allele-positive subsets. Repertoires with fewer than 30,000 or more than 120,000 public chains, plus five repertoires with anomalous nucleotide sharing, were excluded from co-occurrence clustering. This immuneACCESS table, as held by TCRdb, lists in-frame sequences with V and J called but not all clones. Of the missing ones, under half trace to an unresolved V gene in checked studies; the others have no known cause. D and trimming were read from the DNA, whereas the V and J calls and clone size are those reported in that table. The sample records over 150,000 clones, roughly 75% of which are singletons. 4% to 5% of the sample is in the top ten clones.

The germline V gene encodes CDR1 SGHNT and CDR2 YYREEE (reference sequence). Trimming accounts for 7 bases at V and 1 base at J, while the number of junction bases matched to no gene is 4. From cysteine to phenylalanine, the CDR3 is 13 amino acids long. The only DNA kept is the CDR3, 39 bases in frame from the first base. The cohort was made up of under 800 healthy bone marrow donors. All cohort members were sampled while nominally healthy, although unrecorded immune exposures were likely present. The donor tested CMV seropositive and was one of the 289 seropositive cohort members. A peripheral blood sample was provided by each donor, and peripheral blood mononuclear cells were used for TCR beta sequencing. Genomic DNA was extracted from the blood cell samples with the Qiagen DNeasy Blood Extraction Kit. Concerning this clone itself: Its antigen is unknown. Base qualities are not provided; no much larger clone lies one nucleotide away.

The V gene is TRBV5-4 and the J gene is TRBJ2-5; TRBD1 fits 7 bases in the junction. The receptor was derived from a man aged 25 to 45 in good health and CMV-seropositive. Sequencing input: PBMCs. The CDR3 amino acid sequence is: CASGDRAQETQYF. Read as DNA, the sequence is TGTGCCAGCGGAGACAGGGCCCAAGAGACCCAGTACTTC.